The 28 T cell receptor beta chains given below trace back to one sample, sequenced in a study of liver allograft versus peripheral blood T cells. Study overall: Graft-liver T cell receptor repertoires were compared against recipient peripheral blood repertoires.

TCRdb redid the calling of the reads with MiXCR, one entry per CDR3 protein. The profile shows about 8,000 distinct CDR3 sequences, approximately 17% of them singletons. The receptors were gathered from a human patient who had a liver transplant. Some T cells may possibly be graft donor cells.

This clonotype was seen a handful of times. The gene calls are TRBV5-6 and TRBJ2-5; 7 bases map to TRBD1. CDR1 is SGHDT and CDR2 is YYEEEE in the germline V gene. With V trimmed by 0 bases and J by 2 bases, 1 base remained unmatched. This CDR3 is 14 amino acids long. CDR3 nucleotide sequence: TGTGCCAGCAGCTTGGTGGACAGGCAAGAGACCCAGTACTTC. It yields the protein CASSLVDRQETQYF.

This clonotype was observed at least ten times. The CDR3 coding sequence is TGTGCCAGCAGCCGATCGGGACTAGCGGGTGAGGGCAATGAGCAGTTCTTC. This codes for CASSRSGLAGEGNEQFF. J is TRBJ2-1 and V is TRBV7-3; the match to TRBD2 covers 12 bases. V dropped 5 bases and J dropped 6; count of bases not matched to a gene: 11. The germline CDR1 and CDR2 sequences are SGHTA and FQGTGA. The CDR3 runs to 17 residues. The full variable domain, with the rest looked up from reference TRBV7-3 and TRBJ2-1, is GAGVSQTPSNKVTEKGKYVELRCDPISGHTALYWYRQSLGQGPEFLIYFQGTGAADDSGLPNDRFFAVRPEGSVSTLKIQRTERGDSAVYLCASSRSGLAGEGNEQFFGPGTRLTVL.

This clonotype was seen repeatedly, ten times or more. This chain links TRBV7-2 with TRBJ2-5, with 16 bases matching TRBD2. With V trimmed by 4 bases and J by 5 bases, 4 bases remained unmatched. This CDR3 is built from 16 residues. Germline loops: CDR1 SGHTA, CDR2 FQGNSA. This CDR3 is CASSWGLAGGWETQYF. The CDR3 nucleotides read TGTGCCAGCAGCTGGGGACTAGCGGGAGGGTGGGAGACCCAGTACTTC. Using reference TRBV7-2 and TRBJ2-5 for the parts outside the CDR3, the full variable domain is GAGVSQSPSNKVTEKGKDVELRCDPISGHTALYWYRQSLGQGLEFLIYFQGNSAPDKSGLPSDRFSAERTGGSVSTLTIQRTQQEDSAVYLCASSWGLAGGWETQYFGPGTRLLVL.

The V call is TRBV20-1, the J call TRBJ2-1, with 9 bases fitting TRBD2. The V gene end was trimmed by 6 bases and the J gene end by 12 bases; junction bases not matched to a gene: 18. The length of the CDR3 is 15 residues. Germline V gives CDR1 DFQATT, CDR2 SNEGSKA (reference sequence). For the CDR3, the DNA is TGCAGTGCCTTTGAGACTAGCGGACCCGGAGCAGGGCAGTTCTTC. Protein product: CSAFETSGPGAGQFF.

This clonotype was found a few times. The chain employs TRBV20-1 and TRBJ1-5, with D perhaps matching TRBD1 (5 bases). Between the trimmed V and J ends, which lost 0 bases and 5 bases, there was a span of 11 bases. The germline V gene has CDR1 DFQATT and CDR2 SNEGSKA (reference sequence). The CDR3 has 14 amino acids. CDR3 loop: CSARDAGAHQPQHF. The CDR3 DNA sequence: TGCAGTGCTAGAGATGCCGGGGCGCATCAGCCCCAGCATTTT.

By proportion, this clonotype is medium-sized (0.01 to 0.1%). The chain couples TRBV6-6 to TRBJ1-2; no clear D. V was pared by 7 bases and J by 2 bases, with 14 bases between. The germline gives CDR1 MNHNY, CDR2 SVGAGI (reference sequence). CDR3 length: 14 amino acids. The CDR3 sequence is CASTPTAGNYGYTF. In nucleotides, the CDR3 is TGTGCCAGCACCCCCACCGCCGGGAACTATGGCTACACCTTC.

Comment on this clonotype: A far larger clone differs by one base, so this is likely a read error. CDR3 bases: TGTGCCATCAGTGAACAACCCAGCGGGCCTGGCGGGGAGCTGTTTTTT. This encodes CAISEQPSGPGGELFF. V and J are TRBV6-5 and TRBJ2-2, with TRBD2 as a possible D gene (6 bases). The CDR3 consists of 16 residues. Germline CDR1 MNHEY, CDR2 SVGAGI.

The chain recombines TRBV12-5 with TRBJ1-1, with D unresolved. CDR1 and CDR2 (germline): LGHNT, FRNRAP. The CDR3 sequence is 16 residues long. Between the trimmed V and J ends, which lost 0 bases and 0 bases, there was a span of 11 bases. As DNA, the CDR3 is TGTGCTAGTGGTTTGGTAGTCGGAGCTATGAACACTGAAGCTTTCTTT. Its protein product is CASGLVVGAMNTEAFF.

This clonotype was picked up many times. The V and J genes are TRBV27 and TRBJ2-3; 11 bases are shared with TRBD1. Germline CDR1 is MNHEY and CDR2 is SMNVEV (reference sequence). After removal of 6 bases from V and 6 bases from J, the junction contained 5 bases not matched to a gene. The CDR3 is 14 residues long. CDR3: CASRADRGRDTQYF. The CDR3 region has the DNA TGTGCCAGCAGAGCGGACAGGGGGCGGGATACGCAGTATTTT.

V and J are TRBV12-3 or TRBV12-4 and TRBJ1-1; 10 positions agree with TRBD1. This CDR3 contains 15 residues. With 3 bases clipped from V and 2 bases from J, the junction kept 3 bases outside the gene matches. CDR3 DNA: TGTGCCAGCAGTTTCCGGGACAGGGGTAACACTGAAGCTTTCTTT. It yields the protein CASSFRDRGNTEAFF.

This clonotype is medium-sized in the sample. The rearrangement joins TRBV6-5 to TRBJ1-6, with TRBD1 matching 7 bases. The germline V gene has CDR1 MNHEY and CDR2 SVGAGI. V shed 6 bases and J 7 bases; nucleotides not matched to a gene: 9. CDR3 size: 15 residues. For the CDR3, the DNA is TGTGCCAGCAGGCCCCCCGGGACAGCAAATTCACCCCTCCACTTT. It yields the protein CASRPPGTANSPLHF.

The CDR3 region has the DNA TGCAGTGTCATTGGACAGGGGGGTCACGAGCAGTACTTC. It translates to CSVIGQGGHEQYF. The chain combines TRBV20-1 with TRBJ2-7, with 10 nucleotides matching TRBD1. The germline gives CDR1 DFQATT, CDR2 SNEGSKA (reference sequence). J was trimmed by 5 bases and V by 7 bases; bases with no gene match: 8. The CDR3 is made up of 13 amino acids.

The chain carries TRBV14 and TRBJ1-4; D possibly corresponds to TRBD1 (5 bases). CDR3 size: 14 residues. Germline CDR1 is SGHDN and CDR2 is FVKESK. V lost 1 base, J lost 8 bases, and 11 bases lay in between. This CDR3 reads CASSQVGVGEKLFF. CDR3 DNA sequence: TGTGCCAGCAGCCAAGTGGGGGTTGGAGAAAAACTGTTTTTT.

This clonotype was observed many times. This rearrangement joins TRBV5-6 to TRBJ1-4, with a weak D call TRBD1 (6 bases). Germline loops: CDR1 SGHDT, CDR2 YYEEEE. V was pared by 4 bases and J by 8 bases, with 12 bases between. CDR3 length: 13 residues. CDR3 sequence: CASSITGREKLFF. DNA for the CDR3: TGTGCCAGCAGCATCACAGGGAGGGAAAAACTGTTTTTT.

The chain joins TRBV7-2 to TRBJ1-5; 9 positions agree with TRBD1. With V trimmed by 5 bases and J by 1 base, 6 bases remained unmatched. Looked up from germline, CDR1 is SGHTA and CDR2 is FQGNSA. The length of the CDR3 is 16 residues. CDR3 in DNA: TGTGCCAGCAGCCAAACAGGGGGCATAAGCAATCAGCCCCAGCATTTT. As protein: CASSQTGGISNQPQHF.

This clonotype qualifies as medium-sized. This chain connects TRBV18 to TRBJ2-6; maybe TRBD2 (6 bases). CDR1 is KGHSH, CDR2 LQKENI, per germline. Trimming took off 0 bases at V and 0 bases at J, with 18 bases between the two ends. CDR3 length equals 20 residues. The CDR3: CASSPPTGGIGVSGANVLTF. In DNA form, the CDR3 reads TGTGCCAGCTCACCACCGACGGGCGGGATTGGAGTCTCTGGGGCCAACGTCCTGACTTTC. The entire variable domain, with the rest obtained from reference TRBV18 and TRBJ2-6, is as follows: NAGVMQNPRHLVRRRGQEARLRCSPMKGHSHVYWYRQLPEEGLKFMVYLQKENIIDESGMPKERFSAEFPKEGPSILRIQQVVRGDSAAYFCASSPPTGGIGVSGANVLTFGAGSRLTVL.

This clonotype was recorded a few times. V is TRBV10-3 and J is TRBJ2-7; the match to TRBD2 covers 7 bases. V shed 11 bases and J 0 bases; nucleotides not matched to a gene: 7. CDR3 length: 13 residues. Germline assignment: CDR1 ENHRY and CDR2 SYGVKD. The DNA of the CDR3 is TGTGCCGGTGGGGAGGGTCCCTCCTACGAGCAGTACTTC. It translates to CAGGEGPSYEQYF.

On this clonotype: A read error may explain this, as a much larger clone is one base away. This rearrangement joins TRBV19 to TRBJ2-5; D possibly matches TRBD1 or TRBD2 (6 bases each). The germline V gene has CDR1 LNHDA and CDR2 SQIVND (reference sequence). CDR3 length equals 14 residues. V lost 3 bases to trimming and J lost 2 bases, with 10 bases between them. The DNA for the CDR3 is TGTGCCAGTAGTATGGGGGGCAGACAAGAGACCCAGTACTTC. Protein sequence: CASSMGGRQETQYF.

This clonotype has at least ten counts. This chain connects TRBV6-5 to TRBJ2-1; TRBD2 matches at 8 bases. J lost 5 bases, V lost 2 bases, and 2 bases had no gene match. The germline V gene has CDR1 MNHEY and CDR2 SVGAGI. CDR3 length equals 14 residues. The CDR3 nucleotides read TGTGCCAGCAGTTACGGGACTAGTGACAATGAGCAGTTCTTC. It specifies CASSYGTSDNEQFF.

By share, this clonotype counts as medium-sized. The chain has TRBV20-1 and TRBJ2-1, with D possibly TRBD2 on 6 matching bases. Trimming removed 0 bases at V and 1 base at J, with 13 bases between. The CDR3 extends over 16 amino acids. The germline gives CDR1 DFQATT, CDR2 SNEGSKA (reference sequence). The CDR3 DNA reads TGCAGTGCTAGAGATGGGAGTAGCGGATCCTACAATGAGCAGTTCTTC. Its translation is CSARDGSSGSYNEQFF.

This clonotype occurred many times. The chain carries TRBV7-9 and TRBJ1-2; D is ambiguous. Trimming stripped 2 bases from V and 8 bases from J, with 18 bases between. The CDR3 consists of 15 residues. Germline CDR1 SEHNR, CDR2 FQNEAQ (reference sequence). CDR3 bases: TGTGCCAGCAGCTTACTAGAGAGGCCCTATTACGGCTACACCTTC. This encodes CASSLLERPYYGYTF.

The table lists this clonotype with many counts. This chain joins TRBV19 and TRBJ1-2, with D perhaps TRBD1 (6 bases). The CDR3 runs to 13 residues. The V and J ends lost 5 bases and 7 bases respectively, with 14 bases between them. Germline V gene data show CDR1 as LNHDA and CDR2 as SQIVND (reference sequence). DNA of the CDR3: TGTGCCAGTAGTCCACAGGGCTCCGGTGGCTACACCTTC. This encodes CASSPQGSGGYTF.

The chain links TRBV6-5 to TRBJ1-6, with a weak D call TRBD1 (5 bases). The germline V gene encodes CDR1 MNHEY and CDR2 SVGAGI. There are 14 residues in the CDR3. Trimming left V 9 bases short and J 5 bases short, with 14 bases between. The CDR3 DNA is TGTGCCAGTCTCAGGGTTCTAAATAATTCACCCCTCCACTTT. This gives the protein CASLRVLNNSPLHF.

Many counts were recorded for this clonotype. CDR3: CASRAQGQRSPLDEKLFF. CDR3 DNA: TGTGCCAGTAGGGCACAAGGACAGCGATCTCCCCTCGATGAAAAACTGTTTTTT. The rearrangement joins TRBV19 to TRBJ1-4; D is perhaps TRBD1 (6 bases). Trimming cost V 6 bases and J 6 bases, with 26 bases left between them. The CDR3 extends over 18 amino acids. Germline V CDR1 and CDR2: LNHDA, SQIVND (reference sequence).

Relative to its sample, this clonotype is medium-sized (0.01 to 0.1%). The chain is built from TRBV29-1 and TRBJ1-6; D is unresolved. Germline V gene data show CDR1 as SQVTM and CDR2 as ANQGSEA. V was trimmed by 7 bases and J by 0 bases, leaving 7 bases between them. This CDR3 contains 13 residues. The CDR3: CSARSSYNSPLHF. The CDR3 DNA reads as TGCAGCGCACGGAGCTCCTATAATTCACCCCTCCACTTT.

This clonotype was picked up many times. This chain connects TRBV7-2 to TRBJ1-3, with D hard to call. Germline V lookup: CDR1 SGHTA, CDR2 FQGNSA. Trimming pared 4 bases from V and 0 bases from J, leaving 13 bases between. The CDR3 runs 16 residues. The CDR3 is CASSSQASGSGNTIYF. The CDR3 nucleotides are TGTGCCAGCAGCTCTCAGGCTTCGGGCTCTGGAAACACCATATATTTT.

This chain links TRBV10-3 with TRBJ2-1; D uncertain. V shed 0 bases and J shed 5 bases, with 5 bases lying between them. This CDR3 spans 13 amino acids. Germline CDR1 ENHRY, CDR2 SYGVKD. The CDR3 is CAISESWNNEQFF. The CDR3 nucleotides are TGTGCCATCAGTGAGTCCTGGAACAATGAGCAGTTCTTC.

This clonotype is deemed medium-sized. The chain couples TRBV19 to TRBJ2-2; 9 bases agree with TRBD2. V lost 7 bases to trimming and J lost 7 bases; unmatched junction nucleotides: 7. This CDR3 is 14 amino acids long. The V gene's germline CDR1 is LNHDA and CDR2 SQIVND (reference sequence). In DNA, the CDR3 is TGTGCCAGTATCGCGGGAGGGCCTGGCGGGGAGCTGTTTTTT. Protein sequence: CASIAGGPGGELFF.